This is a list of T cell receptor beta chains from one sample in a study of T cell repertoires in cytomegalovirus infection. TCRdb called the reads again in MiXCR, with one record for every CDR3 protein. The sample contains some 940,000 distinct CDR3 sequences, roughly a third of which appear only once. Antigen specificity for these receptors is unknown. This specimen consisted of cultured CD8+ T cells from PBMCs, obtained from culture after CMV antigen stimulation. The receptors shown here come from a human donor in good health (CMV status not recorded). Some clones in this sample may be carry-over from other donors' samples. Both conserved end residues are part of each CDR3. D genes are given only for firm matches. Expanded clones are given a class, and other clones once, few, many or no size at all.

clone size,D gene,V gene,J gene,CDR3 DNA,CDR3 protein
.,.,TRBV7-9,TRBJ2-1,TGTGCCAGCAGCTTAAAGGTGACCCTTGGGGGCAATGAGCAGTTCTTC,CASSLKVTLGGNEQFF
.,TRBD2,TRBV27,TRBJ2-3,TGTGCCAGCAGTTTTCTAGCGGGGGGGTTCACTCCCACAGATACGCAGTATTTT,CASSFLAGGFTPTDTQYF
.,TRBD1,TRBV6-1,TRBJ1-5,TGTGCCAGCAGTAAACAGGGGGGTCAGCCCCAGCATTTT,CASSKQGGQPQHF
.,.,TRBV15,TRBJ1-1,TGTGCCACCAGCAGTTCGGAAACGAGAGCTTTCTTT,CATSSSETRAFF
few,.,TRBV20-1,TRBJ2-7,TGCAGTGCTGCTCCTCCGAAGACACGGAACGAGCAGTACTTC,CSAAPPKTRNEQYF
.,TRBD1,TRBV20-1,TRBJ1-5,TGCAGTGCTTGGACAGGCCCTAAGCAGCCCCAGCATTTT,CSAWTGPKQPQHF
few,TRBD1,TRBV4-1,TRBJ1-1,TGCGCCAGCAGCCAAGACGAATTGGGCACAGGGGGCACTGAAGCTTTCTTT,CASSQDELGTGGTEAFF
.,.,TRBV9,TRBJ1-5,TGTGCCAGCAGCGTAGGAGGGGGAGGCACCAATCAGCCCCAGCATTTT,CASSVGGGGTNQPQHF
few,TRBD2,TRBV24-1,TRBJ2-5,TGTGCCACCAGTGATTGGACTAGACAAGAGACCCAGTACTTC,CATSDWTRQETQYF
.,TRBD1,TRBV7-9,TRBJ1-2,TGTGCCAGCAGCTCGGGACAGGGGGCTCATGGCTACACCTTC,CASSSGQGAHGYTF
.,.,TRBV28,TRBJ1-2,TGTGCCAGCAGTTTACCTGGAGGGCCAGGCTACACCTTC,CASSLPGGPGYTF
.,.,TRBV12-3/TRBV12-4,TRBJ1-1,TGTGCCAGCAGTTACGACAGGCCGGTCTCAGCTTTCTTT,CASSYDRPVSAFF
few,.,TRBV12-3/TRBV12-4,TRBJ1-1,TGTGCCAGCACCCATCTTGGGGAGACTGAAGCTTTCTTT,CASTHLGETEAFF
.,TRBD2,TRBV19,TRBJ2-3,TGTGCCAGTAGTATAGAGGGACTAGCGGAGACTAGCACAGATACGCAGTATTTT,CASSIEGLAETSTDTQYF
few,.,TRBV7-8,TRBJ1-6,TGTGCCAGCAGCCAACAGGGTGAAGGCTCACCCCTCCACTTT,CASSQQGEGSPLHF
.,TRBD2,TRBV4-2,TRBJ2-7,TGTGCCAGCAGCCCCCGCTGGGGGGGTTACGAGCAGTACTTC,CASSPRWGGYEQYF
many,.,TRBV28,TRBJ2-1,TGTGCCAGCAGGGAAGTCTACAATGAGCAGTTCTTC,CASREVYNEQFF
.,.,TRBV4-1,TRBJ2-3,TGCGCCAGCAGCTCCACCCCACTGAGCCTCACAGATACGCAGTATTTT,CASSSTPLSLTDTQYF
.,.,TRBV10-3,TRBJ2-2,TGTGCCATCAGTGAGAAGGGAACGAACACCGGGGAGCTGTTTTTT,CAISEKGTNTGELFF
.,TRBD1,TRBV27,TRBJ1-2,TGTGCCAGCAGCGTCAGGGGGCACGACGGCTACACCTTC,CASSVRGHDGYTF
.,TRBD1,TRBV20-1,TRBJ2-1,TGCAGTGCTAGGGGACAGTCTGGTGTGAATGAGCAGTTCTTC,CSARGQSGVNEQFF
.,.,TRBV6-5,TRBJ1-5,TGTGCCAGCTCCGAAGGGGGTGGTTATGTGCCCCAGCATTTT,CASSEGGGYVPQHF
.,.,TRBV11-2,TRBJ2-6,TGTGCCAGCAGCTCCCAGACAGGACACTCTGGGGCCAACGTCCTGACTTTC,CASSSQTGHSGANVLTF
.,TRBD2,TRBV9,TRBJ2-7,TGTGCCAGCAGCGGGGCCCTTGCTAGCGGGGGGTACCCCGACGAGCAGTACTTC,CASSGALASGGYPDEQYF
many,.,TRBV6-1,TRBJ2-3,TGTGCCAGCAGAAGGGGTTCAGATACGCAGTATTTT,CASRRGSDTQYF
.,.,TRBV6-2/TRBV6-3,TRBJ2-5,TGTGCCAGCATTGGAGGCCCCATAAGCGAGACCCAGTACTTC,CASIGGPISETQYF
many,.,TRBV6-5,TRBJ1-2,TGTGCCAGCAGTTACTTGACCGAGGACTTGAACTATGGCTACACCTTC,CASSYLTEDLNYGYTF
few,TRBD2,TRBV7-9,TRBJ2-7,TGTGCCAGCACCCCTGAGCGGGGTGGGGAGCAGTACTTC,CASTPERGGEQYF
many,TRBD1,TRBV9,TRBJ2-1,TGTGCCAGCAGCGGACCCCGGGACAGGGGGCAATACAATGAGCAGTTCTTC,CASSGPRDRGQYNEQFF
few,TRBD1,TRBV6-6,TRBJ2-2,TGTGCCAGCAGTTTGGACAGGTTTTTGGTAGGGACCGGGGAGCTGTTTTTT,CASSLDRFLVGTGELFF
.,TRBD2,TRBV27,TRBJ2-1,TGTGCCACCGGACTAGCGGGGCGTGGGTACAATGAGCAGTTCTTC,CATGLAGRGYNEQFF
few,TRBD1,TRBV25-1,TRBJ1-3,TGTGCCAGCAGTGAATATTTTTCGGACAGGGCAGGAAACACCATATATTTT,CASSEYFSDRAGNTIYF
few,TRBD1,TRBV29-1,TRBJ1-2,TGCAGCGTGACAGGGGGATCCTCAGGCTACACCTTC,CSVTGGSSGYTF
few,.,TRBV19,TRBJ2-2,TGTGCCAGTAGTATGGGGACACCGAACACCGGGGAGCTGTTTTTT,CASSMGTPNTGELFF
.,.,TRBV5-4,TRBJ1-1,TGTGCCAGCAGCTCCCCCTCGATGAACACTGAAGCTTTCTTT,CASSSPSMNTEAFF
few,TRBD1,TRBV12-5,TRBJ2-1,TGTGCTAGTGGTTTTAGTTTCGGACAGGAAATCTACAATGAGCAGTTCTTC,CASGFSFGQEIYNEQFF
.,.,TRBV20-1,TRBJ1-4,TGCAGTGCGCCAAGGACTAATAGTCCTGAAAAACTGTTTTTT,CSAPRTNSPEKLFF
.,.,TRBV6-2/TRBV6-3,TRBJ1-2,TGTGCCAGCAGACCGATTCAGGGGACCTATGGCTACACCTTC,CASRPIQGTYGYTF
.,TRBD1,TRBV27,TRBJ2-1,TGTGCCAGCAGCCCTCTAACCGACAGGGGGCACAATGAGCAGTTCTTC,CASSPLTDRGHNEQFF
few,.,TRBV27,TRBJ1-1,TGTGCCAGCAGTTTATATGGGGCGCGGAACACTGAAGCTTTCTTT,CASSLYGARNTEAFF
.,.,TRBV7-6,TRBJ1-4,TGTGCCAGCAGCTCGTCCGAACTTGGGGAAAAACTGTTTTTT,CASSSSELGEKLFF
few,.,TRBV9,TRBJ1-5,TGTGCCAGCAGCGTAGAGGGGACCAATCAGCCCCAGCATTTT,CASSVEGTNQPQHF
few,TRBD1,TRBV7-8,TRBJ2-7,TGTGCCAGCAGCTTAGGACAGGGGACCCACGAGCAGTACTTC,CASSLGQGTHEQYF
few,.,TRBV7-6,TRBJ1-2,TGTGCCAGCAGCTTAGAGAGAGGGCCTAACTATGGCTACACCTTC,CASSLERGPNYGYTF
few,.,TRBV2,TRBJ2-3,TGTGCCAGCAGACTGCGTAGTCCAGATACGCAGTATTTT,CASRLRSPDTQYF
many,.,TRBV7-2,TRBJ2-3,TGTGCCAGCAGTCTCACTCATACAGATACGCAGTATTTT,CASSLTHTDTQYF
.,.,TRBV13,TRBJ1-4,TGTGCCAGCAGCCGTTACCAGGGAGTCCGTTATGAAAAACTGTTTTTT,CASSRYQGVRYEKLFF
few,.,TRBV6-2/TRBV6-3,TRBJ2-1,TGTGCCAGCGGACGACTCTCCTACAATGAGCAGTTCTTC,CASGRLSYNEQFF
few,TRBD1,TRBV20-1,TRBJ2-3,TGCAGTGGTCGACAGGGCAATCTCGATACGCAGTATTTT,CSGRQGNLDTQYF
.,.,TRBV7-8,TRBJ1-1,TGTGCCAGCAGCGAGCAAACTGAAGCTTTCTTT,CASSEQTEAFF
few,.,TRBV5-5,TRBJ2-7,TGTGCCAGCAGCTTTCGGTTTAACTACGAGCAGTACTTC,CASSFRFNYEQYF
.,TRBD1,TRBV9,TRBJ1-2,TGTGCCAGCAGCGTTCTGAGTCGGGACAGTTATGGCTACACCTTC,CASSVLSRDSYGYTF
.,TRBD1,TRBV7-9,TRBJ1-2,TGTGCCAGCACCTCCCCAGGGGGCCACAACTATGGCTACACCTTC,CASTSPGGHNYGYTF
.,TRBD1,TRBV29-1,TRBJ1-2,TGCAGCGTTGATTCTGGACAGGGTGGGATCTATGGCTACACCTTC,CSVDSGQGGIYGYTF